Detailed here is one T cell receptor (beta chain). Method: immunoSEQ multiplex PCR; TCRdb's copy keeps in-frame clones and lacks some. The sample consists of approximately 360,000 clones, roughly 90% of them appearing once. This entry belongs to a study of blood T cell repertoires in COVID-19. Germline CDR1 LGHNA, CDR2 YNFKEQ. The V and J ends lost 5 bases and 5 bases, in that order; junction bases with no gene match: 8. The CDR3 spans 14 residues. The receptor comes from a woman aged 25 to 39 with acute COVID-19. The V call is TRBV4-2, the J call TRBJ2-5, with TRBD2 identical over 7 bases. The sequencing input was PBMCs or T cells enriched from blood (not recorded which). The CDR3 sequence: CASSSAGLEETQYF. DNA of the CDR3: TGTGCCAGCAGCTCAGCGGGGCTCGAGGAGACCCAGTACTTC.